Sequencing of this TCR beta chain was carried out in a study of post-analysis software for immune sequencing data. Across the study: Secondary progressive, relapsing-remitting and progressive-relapsing multiple sclerosis were among the included disease courses. Overall study findings and caveats: Patients showed TRBV5-6, TRBV5-1 and TRBV20-1 among 4 or 5 TRBV segments more frequent than in controls. Compared against controls, patients with multiple sclerosis displayed significantly lower normalized Chao1 diversity.

The TCR beta cDNA libraries carried unique molecular identifiers. TCRdb re-analysed the PCR reads in MiXCR, keeping a single row per CDR3 protein. The table lists some 500,000 distinct CDR3 sequences, roughly 45% of them singletons. Trimming left V 5 bases short and J 6 bases short, with 11 bases between. The CDR3 sequence is 14 residues long. CDR1 is MNHEY, CDR2 SVGAGI, per germline. As concerns this clonotype: As yet, its antigen is unknown.

The sequenced sample consisted of blood. The TCR was taken from a girl aged 10 to 17 with multiple sclerosis. The genes are TRBV6-5 and TRBJ2-6; D call uncertain. The CDR3 DNA is TGTGCCAGCAGTCAAGGCGCTTCGGCCAACGTCCTGACTTTC. Protein sequence: CASSQGASANVLTF.